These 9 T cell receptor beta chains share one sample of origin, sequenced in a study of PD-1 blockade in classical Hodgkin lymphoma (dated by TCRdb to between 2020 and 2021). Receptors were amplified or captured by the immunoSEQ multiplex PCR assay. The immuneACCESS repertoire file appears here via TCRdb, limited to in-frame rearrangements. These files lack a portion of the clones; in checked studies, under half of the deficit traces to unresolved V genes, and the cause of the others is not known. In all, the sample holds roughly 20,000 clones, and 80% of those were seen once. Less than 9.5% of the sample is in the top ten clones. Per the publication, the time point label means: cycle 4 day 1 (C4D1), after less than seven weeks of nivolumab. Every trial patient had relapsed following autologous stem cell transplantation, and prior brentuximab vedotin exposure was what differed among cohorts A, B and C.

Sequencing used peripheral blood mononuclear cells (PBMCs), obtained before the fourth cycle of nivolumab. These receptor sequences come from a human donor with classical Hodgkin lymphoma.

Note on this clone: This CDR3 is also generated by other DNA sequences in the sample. The CDR3 DNA reads as TGCGCCAGCAGCCTGGAGGGGTACGTCACCGGGGAGCTGTTTTTT. It translates to CASSLEGYVTGELFF. The chain carries TRBV5-1 and TRBJ2-2; D possibly corresponds to TRBD2 (6 bases). V lost 4 bases and J lost 4, with 14 bases in between. This CDR3 is built from 15 residues. The germline gives CDR1 SGHRS, CDR2 YFSETQ.

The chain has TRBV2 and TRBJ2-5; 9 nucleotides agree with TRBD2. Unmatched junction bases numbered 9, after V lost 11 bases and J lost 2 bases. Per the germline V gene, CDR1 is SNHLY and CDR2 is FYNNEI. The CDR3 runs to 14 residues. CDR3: CAGGRTSAQETQYF. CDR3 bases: TGTGCCGGAGGGAGGACTAGCGCACAAGAGACCCAGTACTTC.

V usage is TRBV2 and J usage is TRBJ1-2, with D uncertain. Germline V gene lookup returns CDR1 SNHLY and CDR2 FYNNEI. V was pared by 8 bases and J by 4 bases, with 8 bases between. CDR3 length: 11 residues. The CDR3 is CASPPAYGYTF. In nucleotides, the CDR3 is TGTGCCAGCCCGCCCGCCTATGGCTACACCTTC.

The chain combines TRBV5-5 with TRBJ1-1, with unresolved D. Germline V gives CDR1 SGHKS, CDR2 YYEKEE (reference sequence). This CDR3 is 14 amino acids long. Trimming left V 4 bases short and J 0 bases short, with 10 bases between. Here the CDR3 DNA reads TGTGCCAGCAGCCACACAGTCATGAACACTGAAGCTTTCTTT. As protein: CASSHTVMNTEAFF.

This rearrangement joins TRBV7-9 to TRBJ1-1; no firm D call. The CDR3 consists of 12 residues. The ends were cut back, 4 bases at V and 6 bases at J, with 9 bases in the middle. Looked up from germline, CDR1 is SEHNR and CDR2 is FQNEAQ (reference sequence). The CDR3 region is CASSYNAAEAFF. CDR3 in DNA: TGTGCCAGCAGCTATAATGCAGCTGAAGCTTTCTTT.

The DNA of the CDR3 is TGTGCCAGCAGCCTTATTCGAGACACGAAGTACAATGAGCAGTTCTTC. Protein: CASSLIRDTKYNEQFF. The chain joins TRBV27 to TRBJ2-1, with no clear D. V dropped 6 bases and J dropped 4 bases, with 19 bases sitting between them. The CDR3 is 16 residues long. The germline V gene encodes CDR1 MNHEY and CDR2 SMNVEV (reference sequence).

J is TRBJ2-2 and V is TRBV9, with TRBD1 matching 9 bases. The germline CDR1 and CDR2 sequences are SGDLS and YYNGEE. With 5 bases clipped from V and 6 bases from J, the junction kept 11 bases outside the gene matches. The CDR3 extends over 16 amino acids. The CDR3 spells CASSPSFGTGPGELFF. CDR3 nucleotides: TGTGCCAGCAGTCCCAGCTTTGGGACAGGGCCCGGGGAGCTGTTTTTT.

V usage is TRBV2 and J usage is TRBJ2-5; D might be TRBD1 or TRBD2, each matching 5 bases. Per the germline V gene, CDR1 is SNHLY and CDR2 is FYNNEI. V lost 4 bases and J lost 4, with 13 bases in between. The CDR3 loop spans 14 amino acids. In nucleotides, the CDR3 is TGTGCCAGCAGTGCGGTCCCGGGGCGAGAGACCCAGTACTTC. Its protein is CASSAVPGRETQYF.

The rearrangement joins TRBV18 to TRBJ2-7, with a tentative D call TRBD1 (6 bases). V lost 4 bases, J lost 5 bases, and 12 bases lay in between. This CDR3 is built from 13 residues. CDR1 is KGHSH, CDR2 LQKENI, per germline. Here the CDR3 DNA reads TGTGCCAGCTCACTAAACAGGGTAAACGAGCAGTACTTC. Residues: CASSLNRVNEQYF.